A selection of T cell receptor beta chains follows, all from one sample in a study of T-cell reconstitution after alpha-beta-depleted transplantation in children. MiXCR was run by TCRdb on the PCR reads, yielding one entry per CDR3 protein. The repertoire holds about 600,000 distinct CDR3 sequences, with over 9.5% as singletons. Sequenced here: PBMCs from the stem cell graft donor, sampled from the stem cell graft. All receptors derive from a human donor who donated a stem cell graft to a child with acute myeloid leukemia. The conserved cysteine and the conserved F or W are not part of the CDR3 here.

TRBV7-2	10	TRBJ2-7	ASSQDRGEQY
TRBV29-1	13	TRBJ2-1	SVEEDGLVGNEQF
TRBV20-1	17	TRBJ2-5	SALPSTSGSPVYQETQY
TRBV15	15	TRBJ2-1	ATSTKSSGTFYNEQF
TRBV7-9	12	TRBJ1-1	ASRSSPTATEAF
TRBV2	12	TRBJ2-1	ASSELGPRDEQF
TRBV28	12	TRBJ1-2	ASSSLTVSYGYT
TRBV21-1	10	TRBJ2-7	ASSNPPREQY
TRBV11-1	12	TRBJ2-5	ASSFRVLDETQY
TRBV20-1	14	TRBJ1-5	SARVPGGVGNQPQH
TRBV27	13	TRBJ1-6	ASSLMAQRDSPLH
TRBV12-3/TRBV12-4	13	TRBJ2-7	ASSFGAGGVYEQY
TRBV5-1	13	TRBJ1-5	ASSPGLNPNQPQH
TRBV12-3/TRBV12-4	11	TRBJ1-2	ASRDGTFGGYT
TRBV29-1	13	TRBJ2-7	SVFGTSGTPYEQY
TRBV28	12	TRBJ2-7	ASRGGRDPYEQY
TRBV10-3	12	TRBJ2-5	AISESGQIETQY
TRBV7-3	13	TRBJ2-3	ASSFLAGRTDTQY
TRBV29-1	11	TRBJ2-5	SIETGHGETQY
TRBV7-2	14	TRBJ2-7	ASSLPGLAGTYEQY
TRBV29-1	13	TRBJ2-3	SVQGAITSTDTQY
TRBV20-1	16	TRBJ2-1	SASSPPGLAGVVYEQF
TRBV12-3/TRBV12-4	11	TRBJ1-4	ASSLGGGEKLF
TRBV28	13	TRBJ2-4	ASSLTATHKNIQY
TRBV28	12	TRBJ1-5	ASSLPNSNQPQH
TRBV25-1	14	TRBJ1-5	ASRPSTGPSGQPQH
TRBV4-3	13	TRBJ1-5	ASSQGTRSNQPQH
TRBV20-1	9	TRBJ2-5	SALYQETQY
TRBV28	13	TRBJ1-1	ASPQRGRGNTEAF
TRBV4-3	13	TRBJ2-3	ASSRGLTSTDTQY